This TCR beta chain was obtained from a study of cytomegalovirus exposure and HLA in healthy donors. Study as a whole: The 120 or so validation repertoires were produced on the same platform as the 550 to 700 repertoires of the first cohort. This was reported in a later analysis.

V lost 0 bases and J 9 bases, leaving 10 bases between the germline ends. Looked up from germline, CDR1 is SGHKS and CDR2 is YYEKEE (reference sequence). This CDR3 has 13 residues. Comment on this clone: Its antigen is undetermined.

Study-wide points: Overall, approximately 150 TCR beta chains were annotated as cytomegalovirus-associated. Subsequent analysis found a tendency for first-cohort TCR clusters to co-occur within the 120 validation repertoires. Using the classifier, cytomegalovirus status was reportedly diagnosed with high specificity and sensitivity.

TCRdb keeps only in-frame clones here, not all; method: immunoSEQ multiplex PCR. The sample consists of 100,000 to 150,000 clones, around 94% of them appearing once. V is TRBV5-5 and J is TRBJ2-4; D is possibly TRBD2 (6 bases). The specimen sequenced was PBMCs. The TCR comes from a woman aged 18-30 years in good health and CMV-seronegative. The CDR3 loop is CASSLGAGTIQYF. The CDR3 coding sequence is TGTGCCAGCAGCTTGGGAGCGGGTACCATTCAGTACTTC. Full variable domain (outside the CDR3, taken from reference TRBV5-5 and TRBJ2-4): DAGVTQSPTHLIKTRGQQVTLRCSPISGHKSVSWYQQVLGQGPQFIFQYYEKEERGRGNFPDRFSARQFPNYSSELNVNALLLGDSALYLCASSLGAGTIQYFGAGTRLSVL.